The TCR beta chain described here comes from a study of blood T cell repertoires in COVID-19. In the study overall: Spain, Italy and the United States supplied samples that represented acute and convalescent COVID-19.

The repertoire was sequenced with immunoSEQ multiplex PCR; TCRdb's copy has only in-frame clones and lacks some. This sample yields about 30,000 clones, of which about 85% are seen a single time; 5% to 6% belongs to the top ten. CDR3 length: 14 amino acids. Trimming removed 6 bases from V and 4 bases from J; junction bases left unmatched: 7. Germline V gives CDR1 MNHEY, CDR2 SMNVEV (reference sequence). This sequence joins TRBV27 and TRBJ1-2, with 8 bases lining up with TRBD1. Input material: peripheral blood. This TCR came from a man aged 55 to 69 with active COVID-19. CDR3 in amino acids: CASSLTGVSYGYTF. In DNA, the CDR3 is TGTGCCAGCAGCCTGACAGGGGTGTCCTATGGCTACACCTTC.